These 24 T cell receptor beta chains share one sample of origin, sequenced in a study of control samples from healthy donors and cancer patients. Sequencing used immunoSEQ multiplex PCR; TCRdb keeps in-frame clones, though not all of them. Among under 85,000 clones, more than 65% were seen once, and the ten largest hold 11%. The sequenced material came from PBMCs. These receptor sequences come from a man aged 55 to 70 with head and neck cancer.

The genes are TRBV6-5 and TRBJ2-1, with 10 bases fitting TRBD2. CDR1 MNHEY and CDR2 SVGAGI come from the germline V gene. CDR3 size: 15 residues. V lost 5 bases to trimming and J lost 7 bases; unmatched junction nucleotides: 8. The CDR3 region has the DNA TGTGCCAGCAGTCGTAGCGGGAGGACGGGAAATGAGCAGTTCTTC. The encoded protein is CASSRSGRTGNEQFF.

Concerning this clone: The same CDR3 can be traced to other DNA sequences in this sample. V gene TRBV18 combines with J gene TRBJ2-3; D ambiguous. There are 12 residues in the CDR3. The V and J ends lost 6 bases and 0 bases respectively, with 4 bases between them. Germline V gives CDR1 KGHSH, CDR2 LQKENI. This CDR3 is CASSPSTDTQYF. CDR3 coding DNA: TGTGCCAGCTCGCCTAGCACAGATACGCAGTATTTT.

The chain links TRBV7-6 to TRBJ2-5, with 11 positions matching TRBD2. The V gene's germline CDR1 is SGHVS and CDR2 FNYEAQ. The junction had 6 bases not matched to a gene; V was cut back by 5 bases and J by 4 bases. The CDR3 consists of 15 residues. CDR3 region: CASSPLAGGLETQYF. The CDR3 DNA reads TGTGCCAGCAGCCCCCTAGCGGGAGGACTAGAGACCCAGTACTTC.

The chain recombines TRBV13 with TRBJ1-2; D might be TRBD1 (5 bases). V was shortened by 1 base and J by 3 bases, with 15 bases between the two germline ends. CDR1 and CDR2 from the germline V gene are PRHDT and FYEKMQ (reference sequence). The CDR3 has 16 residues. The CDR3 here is CASSLAQGGGDYGYTF. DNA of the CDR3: TGTGCCAGCAGCTTAGCGCAGGGAGGAGGAGACTATGGCTACACCTTC.

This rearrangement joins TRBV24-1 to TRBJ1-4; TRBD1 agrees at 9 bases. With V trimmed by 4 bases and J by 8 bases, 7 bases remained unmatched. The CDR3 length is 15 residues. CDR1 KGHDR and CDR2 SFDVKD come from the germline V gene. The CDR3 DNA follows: TGTGCCACCAGTGAACCCGGACAGGGGTACGAAAAACTGTTTTTT. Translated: CATSEPGQGYEKLFF.

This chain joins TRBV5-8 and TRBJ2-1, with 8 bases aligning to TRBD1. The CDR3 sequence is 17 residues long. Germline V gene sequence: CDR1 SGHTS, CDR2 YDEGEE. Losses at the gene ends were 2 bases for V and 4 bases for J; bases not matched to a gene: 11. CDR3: CASSFRGRNTPYNEQFF. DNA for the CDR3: TGTGCCAGCAGCTTCAGGGGGCGGAATACGCCTTACAATGAGCAGTTCTTC.

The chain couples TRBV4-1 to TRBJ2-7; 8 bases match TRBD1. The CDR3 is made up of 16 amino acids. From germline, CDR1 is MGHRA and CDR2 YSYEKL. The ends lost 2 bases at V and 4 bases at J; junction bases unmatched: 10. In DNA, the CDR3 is TGCGCCAGCAGCCAACAGGGGGCCCACGAGGGGTACGAGCAGTACTTC. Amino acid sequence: CASSQQGAHEGYEQYF.

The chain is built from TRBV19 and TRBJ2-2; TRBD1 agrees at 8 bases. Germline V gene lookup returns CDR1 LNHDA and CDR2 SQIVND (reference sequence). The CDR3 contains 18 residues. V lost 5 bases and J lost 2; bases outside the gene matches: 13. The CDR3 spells CASSPRDRTKYNTGELFF. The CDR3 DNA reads TGTGCCAGTAGTCCAAGGGACAGGACGAAATATAACACCGGGGAGCTGTTTTTT.

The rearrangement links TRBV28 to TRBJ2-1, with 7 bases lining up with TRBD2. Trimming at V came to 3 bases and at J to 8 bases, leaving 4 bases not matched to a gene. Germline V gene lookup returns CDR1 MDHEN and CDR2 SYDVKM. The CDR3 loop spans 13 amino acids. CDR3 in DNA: TGTGCCAGCAGTTTGGGGCGGGGGTATGAGCAGTTCTTC. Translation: CASSLGRGYEQFF.

CDR3 coding DNA: TGTGCCAGCAGACAGTGGGAAACCGAAGGATATGGCTACACCTTC. Its translation: CASRQWETEGYGYTF. The chain carries TRBV6-4 and TRBJ1-2; D unresolved. CDR1 is MRHNA and CDR2 is SNTAGT in the germline V gene. The CDR3 has 15 residues. V was pared by 6 bases and J by 5 bases, with 19 bases between.

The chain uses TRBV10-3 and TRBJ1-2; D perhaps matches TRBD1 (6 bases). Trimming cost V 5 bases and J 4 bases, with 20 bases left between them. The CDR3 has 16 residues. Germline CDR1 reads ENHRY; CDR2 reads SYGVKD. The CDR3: CAISSGNTGLSYGYTF. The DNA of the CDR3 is TGTGCCATCAGTTCCGGGAATACAGGGCTCAGCTATGGCTACACCTTC.

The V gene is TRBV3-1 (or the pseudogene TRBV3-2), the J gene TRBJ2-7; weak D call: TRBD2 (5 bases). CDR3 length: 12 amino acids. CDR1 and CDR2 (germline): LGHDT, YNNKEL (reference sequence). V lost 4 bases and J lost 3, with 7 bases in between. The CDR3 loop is CASSLAGYEQYF. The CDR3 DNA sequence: TGTGCCAGCAGCCTCGCGGGCTACGAGCAGTACTTC.

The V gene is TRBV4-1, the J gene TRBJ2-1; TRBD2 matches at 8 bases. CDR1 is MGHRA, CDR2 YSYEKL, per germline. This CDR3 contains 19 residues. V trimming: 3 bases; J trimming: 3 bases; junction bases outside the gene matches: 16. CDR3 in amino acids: CASSHYSVQASGYYNEQFF. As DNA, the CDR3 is TGCGCCAGCAGCCACTACTCAGTGCAGGCTAGCGGGTACTACAATGAGCAGTTCTTC.

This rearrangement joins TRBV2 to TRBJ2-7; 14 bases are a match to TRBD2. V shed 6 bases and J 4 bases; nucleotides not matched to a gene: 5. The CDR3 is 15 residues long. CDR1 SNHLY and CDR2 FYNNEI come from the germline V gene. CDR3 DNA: TGTGCCAGCAGCGCCGGGACTAGCGGGAGTTACGAGCAGTACTTC. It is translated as CASSAGTSGSYEQYF.

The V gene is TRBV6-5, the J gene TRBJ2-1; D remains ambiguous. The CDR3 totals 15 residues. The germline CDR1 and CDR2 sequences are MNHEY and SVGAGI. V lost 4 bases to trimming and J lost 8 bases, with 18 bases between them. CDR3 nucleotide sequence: TGTGCCAGCAGTTCCCACAACGATCGGACCGATGAGCAGTTCTTC. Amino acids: CASSSHNDRTDEQFF.

The DNA of the CDR3 is TGTGCCAGCAGCCTTAGATCATCCGGCACTGAAGCTTTCTTT. Translating it yields CASSLRSSGTEAFF. The rearrangement uses TRBV28 and TRBJ1-1; D is uncertain. The V end was cut by 6 bases, the J end by 4 bases, with 15 bases between. Germline loops: CDR1 MDHEN, CDR2 SYDVKM. This CDR3 spans 14 amino acids.

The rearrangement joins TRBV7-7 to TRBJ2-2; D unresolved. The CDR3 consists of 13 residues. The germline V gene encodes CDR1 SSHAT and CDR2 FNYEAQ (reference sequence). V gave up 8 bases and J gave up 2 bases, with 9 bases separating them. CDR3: CASGMSNTGELFF. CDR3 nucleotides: TGTGCCAGCGGCATGTCAAACACCGGGGAGCTGTTTTTT.

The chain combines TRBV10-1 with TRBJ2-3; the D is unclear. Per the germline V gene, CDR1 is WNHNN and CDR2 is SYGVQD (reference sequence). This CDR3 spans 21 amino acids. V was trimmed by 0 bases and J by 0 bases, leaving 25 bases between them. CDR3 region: CASSESRFYSCEAASTDTQYF. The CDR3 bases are TGCGCCAGCAGTGAGTCGCGTTTTTATTCTTGCGAGGCTGCTAGCACAGATACGCAGTATTTT.

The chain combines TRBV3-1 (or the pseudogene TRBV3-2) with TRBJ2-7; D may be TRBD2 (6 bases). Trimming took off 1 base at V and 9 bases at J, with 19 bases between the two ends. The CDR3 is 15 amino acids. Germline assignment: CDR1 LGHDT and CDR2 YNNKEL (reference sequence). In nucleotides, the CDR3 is TGTGCCAGCAGCCAAGTTAGCGGCGTTAAACTCGGGCAGTACTTC. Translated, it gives CASSQVSGVKLGQYF.

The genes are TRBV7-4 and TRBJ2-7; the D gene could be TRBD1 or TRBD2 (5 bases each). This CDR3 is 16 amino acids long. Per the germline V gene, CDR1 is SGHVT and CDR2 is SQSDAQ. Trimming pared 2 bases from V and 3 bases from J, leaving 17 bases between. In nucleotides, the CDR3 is TGTGCCAGCAGCTTACTGGGAGAAGACAGTCACTACGAGCAGTACTTC. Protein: CASSLLGEDSHYEQYF.

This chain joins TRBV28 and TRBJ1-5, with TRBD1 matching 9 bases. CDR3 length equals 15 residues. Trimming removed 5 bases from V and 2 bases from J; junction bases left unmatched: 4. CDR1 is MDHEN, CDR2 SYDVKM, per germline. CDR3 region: CASSTGGSGNQPQHF. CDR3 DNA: TGTGCCAGCAGTACAGGGGGCAGTGGCAATCAGCCCCAGCATTTT. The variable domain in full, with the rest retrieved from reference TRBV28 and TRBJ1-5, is DVKVTQSSRYLVKRTGEKVFLECVQDMDHENMFWYRQDPGLGLRLIYFSYDVKMKEKGDIPEGYSVSREKKERFSLILESASTNQTSMYLCASSTGGSGNQPQHFGDGTRLSIL.

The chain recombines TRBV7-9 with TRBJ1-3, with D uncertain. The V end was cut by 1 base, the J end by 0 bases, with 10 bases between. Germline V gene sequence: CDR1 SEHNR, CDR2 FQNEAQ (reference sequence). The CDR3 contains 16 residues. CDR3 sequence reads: CASSLVFFGSGNTIYF. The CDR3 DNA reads TGTGCCAGCAGCTTAGTTTTTTTTGGCTCTGGAAACACCATATATTTT.

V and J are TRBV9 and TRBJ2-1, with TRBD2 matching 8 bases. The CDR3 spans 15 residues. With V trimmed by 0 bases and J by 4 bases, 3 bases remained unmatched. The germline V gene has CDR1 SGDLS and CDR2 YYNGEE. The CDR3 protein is CASSVAGGGYNEQFF. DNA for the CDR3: TGTGCCAGCAGCGTAGCGGGAGGGGGTTACAATGAGCAGTTCTTC.

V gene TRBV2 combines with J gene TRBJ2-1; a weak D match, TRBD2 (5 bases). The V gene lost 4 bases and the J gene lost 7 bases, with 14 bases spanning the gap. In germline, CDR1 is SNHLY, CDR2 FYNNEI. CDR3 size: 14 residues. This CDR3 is CASSVRLAGNEQFF. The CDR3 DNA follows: TGTGCCAGCAGTGTCCGGCTAGCTGGGAATGAGCAGTTCTTC.